One and the same sample provided the 9 T cell receptor beta chains below, sequenced in a study of blood T cell repertoires in COVID-19. Sequencing used immunoSEQ multiplex PCR; TCRdb keeps in-frame clones, though not all of them. The table has 100,000 to 150,000 clones, 80% to 90% seen once. Input material: PBMCs or T cells enriched from blood (not recorded which). These receptors came from a middle-aged man with acute COVID-19.

V usage is TRBV6-5 and J usage is TRBJ2-2; TRBD2 agrees at 8 bases. The CDR3 is 15 residues long. CDR1 and CDR2 from the germline V gene are MNHEY and SVGAGI. After removal of 5 bases from V and 0 bases from J, the junction contained 2 bases not matched to a gene. The CDR3 nucleotides read TGTGCCAGCAGTCGTAGCGGGGCGAACACCGGGGAGCTGTTTTTT. Protein product: CASSRSGANTGELFF.

CDR3 DNA sequence: TGTGCCAGTAGTATAGGAGGGCTAAGTGGAGAGACCCAGTACTTC. As protein: CASSIGGLSGETQYF. The chain links TRBV19 to TRBJ2-5; D perhaps matches TRBD2 (5 bases). V gave up 1 base and J gave up 4 bases, with 13 bases separating them. The V gene's germline CDR1 is LNHDA and CDR2 SQIVND (reference sequence). The CDR3 loop spans 15 amino acids. Drawing the rest from reference TRBV19 and TRBJ2-5, the complete variable domain is DGGITQSPKYLFRKEGQNVTLSCEQNLNHDAMYWYRQDPGQGLRLIYYSQIVNDFQKGDIAEGYSVSREKKESFPLTVTSAQKNPTAFYLCASSIGGLSGETQYFGPGTRLLVL.

The chain employs TRBV7-9 and TRBJ1-2, with 9 positions matching TRBD1. The CDR3 consists of 15 residues. Losses at the gene ends were 5 bases for V and 5 bases for J; bases not matched to a gene: 9. The germline V gene encodes CDR1 SEHNR and CDR2 FQNEAQ (reference sequence). The CDR3 DNA reads TGTGCCAGCAGCAATGCCGGGACAGGGCCTTATGGCTACACCTTC. Protein sequence: CASSNAGTGPYGYTF.

The CDR3 nucleotides are TGTGCCAGCAGCCCGGGACAGGCTGTTTCACCCCTCCACTTT. This sequence encodes CASSPGQAVSPLHF. The chain employs TRBV11-2 and TRBJ1-6, with TRBD1 matching 8 bases. Trimming removed 5 bases from V and 9 bases from J; junction bases left unmatched: 6. This CDR3 contains 14 residues. CDR1 SGHAT and CDR2 FQNNGV come from the germline V gene.

The chain carries TRBV2 and TRBJ2-2; D not certain. Looked up from germline, CDR1 is SNHLY and CDR2 is FYNNEI. Between the trimmed V and J ends, which lost 8 bases and 1 base, there was a span of 8 bases. The CDR3 consists of 13 residues. CDR3 sequence: CASVLLNTGELFF. The DNA for the CDR3 is TGTGCCAGCGTTCTCCTGAACACCGGGGAGCTGTTTTTT.

The V call is TRBV5-1, the J call TRBJ1-1, with 7 bases identical to TRBD1. CDR1 SGHRS and CDR2 YFSETQ come from the germline V gene. The CDR3 length is 13 residues. V gave up 4 bases and J gave up 3 bases; unmatched junction bases: 3. CDR3 loop: CASSLGQHTEAFF. The CDR3 region has the DNA TGCGCCAGCAGCCTGGGACAGCACACTGAAGCTTTCTTT.

This chain uses TRBV19 with TRBJ2-7, with 8 nucleotides matching TRBD1. V trimming: 7 bases; J trimming: 2 bases; junction bases outside the gene matches: 7. The CDR3 has 14 residues. Per the germline V gene, CDR1 is LNHDA and CDR2 is SQIVND (reference sequence). The DNA for the CDR3 is TGTGCCAGTACCGGACGGACAGGGACCTACGAGCAGTACTTC. Its translation is CASTGRTGTYEQYF.

This clone was seen a few times. The chain has TRBV27 and TRBJ1-6, with D hard to call. Germline lookup yields CDR1 MNHEY and CDR2 SMNVEV (reference sequence). With 0 bases removed from V and 7 bases from J, the gap between germline ends came to 10 bases. The CDR3 has 15 residues. The CDR3 DNA follows: TGTGCCAGCAGTTTATCCCTCGGGTTAAATTCACCCCTCCACTTT. This gives the protein CASSLSLGLNSPLHF.

The V and J genes are TRBV7-9 and TRBJ1-4, with TRBD1 matching over 8 bases. The V segment lost 5 bases and the J segment 5 bases; nucleotides outside the gene matches: 4. Germline V CDR1 and CDR2: SEHNR, FQNEAQ (reference sequence). The length of the CDR3 is 14 residues. CDR3 coding DNA: TGTGCCAGCAGCACCGGGACAGGAAATGAAAAACTGTTTTTT. Translating gives CASSTGTGNEKLFF.